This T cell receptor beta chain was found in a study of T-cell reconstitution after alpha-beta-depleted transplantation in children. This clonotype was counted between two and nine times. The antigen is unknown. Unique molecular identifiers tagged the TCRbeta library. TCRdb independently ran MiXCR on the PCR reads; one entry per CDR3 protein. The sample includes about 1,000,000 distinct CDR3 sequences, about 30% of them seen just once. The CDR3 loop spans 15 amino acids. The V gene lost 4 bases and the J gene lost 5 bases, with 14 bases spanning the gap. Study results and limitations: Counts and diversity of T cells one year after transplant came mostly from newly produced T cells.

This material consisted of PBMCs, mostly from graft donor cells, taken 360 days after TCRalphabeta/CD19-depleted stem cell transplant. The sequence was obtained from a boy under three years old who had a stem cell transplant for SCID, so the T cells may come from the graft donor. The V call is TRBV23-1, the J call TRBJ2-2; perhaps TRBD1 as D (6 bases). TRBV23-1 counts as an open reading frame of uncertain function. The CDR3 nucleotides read TGCGCCAGCAGTCGCGCACAGGGTGGGACCGGGGAGCTGTTTTTT. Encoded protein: CASSRAQGGTGELFF.